This TCR beta chain came from a study of identifying expanded T cells in peripheral blood. Study results and caveats: Technical replicates showed around 1.1 changed clones; approximately two weeks around 15; four weeks 19. Clone count variance between two-week samples rose with total template count.

As regards this clone: The antigen remains unidentified.

CDR3 size: 14 residues. CDR1 and CDR2 from the germline V gene are MNHEY and SMNVEV (reference sequence). The J segment lost 5 bases and the V segment lost 6 bases, leaving 9 bases of the junction unmatched. Profiled with immunoSEQ multiplex PCR; TCRdb holds only in-frame clones, not every one. The data contain approximately 86,000 clones, 70% to 90% of them seen just once; the ten biggest clones take up roughly 4.4%. During the collection period, no donor immune events like infections were recorded. The chain uses TRBV27 and TRBJ1-1; 7 bases agree with TRBD1. Sequenced input: blood. The TCR sequence derives from a person aged 18 to 75 in good health. The CDR3 loop reads CASRSAGGKTEAFF. The CDR3 nucleotides read TGTGCCAGCAGGTCGGCAGGGGGAAAGACTGAAGCTTTCTTT.